This T cell receptor beta chain is drawn from a study of CD8 T cells in Susac syndrome. The V gene's germline CDR1 is SGHRS and CDR2 YFSETQ. The CDR3 is made up of 14 amino acids. J gave up 2 bases and V 5 bases, and 7 bases lay outside the gene matches. RNA was extracted with the RNeasy kit, and a quantity of roughly 0.45 to 1 ug was reverse transcribed using random hexamers. TCRdb re-derived calls from the immunoSEQ multiplex PCR reads in MiXCR, one entry per CDR3 protein. Of roughly 200,000 distinct CDR3 sequences listed, roughly 94% were seen once; the top ten hold 0.082%. Material: CD4+ T cells from PBMCs. The sequence came from a human donor with multiple sclerosis. The chain carries TRBV5-1 and TRBJ2-7; TRBD1 matches 7 bases. CDR3 loop: CASSFPGQPYEQYF. DNA for the CDR3: TGCGCCAGCAGTTTTCCGGGACAGCCCTACGAGCAGTACTTC.